What follows describes a single T cell receptor beta chain. This sample was taken from a study of PD-1 blockade in classical Hodgkin lymphoma. Here immunoSEQ multiplex PCR was the method, and the copy in TCRdb shows in-frame clones only, minus some. The sample contains roughly 81,000 clones, nearly 95% of which appear only once. Each patient's relapse followed autologous stem cell transplantation, and brentuximab vedotin exposure varied. The source is a human donor with classical Hodgkin lymphoma. Sequences were derived from peripheral blood mononuclear cells (PBMCs), sampled before the second cycle of nivolumab.

CDR3 DNA sequence: TGTGCCAGCAGTTTATACCAATGGTACAACAACTATGGCTACACCTTC. Its translation: CASSLYQWYNNYGYTF. The chain couples TRBV28 to TRBJ1-2; D ambiguous. The length of the CDR3 is 16 residues. Trimming pared 1 base from V and 2 bases from J, leaving 14 bases between. Germline V CDR1 and CDR2: MDHEN, SYDVKM.